Listed below are T cell receptor beta chains from one sample, sequenced in a study of shared clonotypes between healthy human individuals. TCRdb's table, derived via immunoSEQ multiplex PCR, lists solely in-frame clones and lacks some. In the table there are about 2.1 million clones, approximately 94% of which are singletons. Sequencing was carried out using naive CD8+ T cells from PBMCs. The receptors here all came from a man in his late teens or twenties in good health. Some clones in this sample may be carry-over from other donors' samples. Both conserved end residues are part of each CDR3. The D gene is left open where the match is weak. Size is stated for part of the rows, as once, few or many counts, or as a class when the clone is expanded.

size: NA; J: TRBJ1-1; V: TRBV2; D: NA; DNA: TGTGCCAGCAGCGGGTCGGGGAGGGAAGCTTTCTTT; CDR3: CASSGSGREAFF
size: NA; J: TRBJ2-3; V: TRBV27; D: NA; DNA: TGTGCCAGCAGTTTCAGGAGGACAGATACGCAGTATTTT; CDR3: CASSFRRTDTQYF
size: NA; J: TRBJ2-2; V: TRBV7-8; D: NA; DNA: TGTGCCAGCAGCTTAGAAGGAGGAGCGATCACCGGGGAGCTGTTTTTT; CDR3: CASSLEGGAITGELFF
size: NA; J: TRBJ1-1; V: TRBV4-2; D: NA; DNA: TGTGCCAGCAGCCAAGCACAAAGGGTGAACACTGAAGCTTTCTTT; CDR3: CASSQAQRVNTEAFF
size: NA; J: TRBJ1-5; V: TRBV19; D: NA; DNA: TGTGCCAGTGCTCCCGGAAGGGTTCGGGAGTATAGCAATCAGCCCCAGCATTTT; CDR3: CASAPGRVREYSNQPQHF
size: NA; J: TRBJ2-7; V: TRBV6-6; D: NA; DNA: TGTGCCAGCAGCCCCAGCCCTTACGAGCAGTACTTC; CDR3: CASSPSPYEQYF
size: NA; J: TRBJ1-2; V: TRBV7-2; D: NA; DNA: TGTGCCAGCAGCTTGGTAGGACAGAACTATGGCTACACCTTC; CDR3: CASSLVGQNYGYTF
size: NA; J: TRBJ2-7; V: TRBV21-1; D: NA; DNA: TGTGCCAGCAGCAAAAGGTTGCGGGACGGTTTCTACGAGCAGTACTTC; CDR3: CASSKRLRDGFYEQYF
size: NA; J: TRBJ1-2; V: TRBV5-1; D: TRBD1; DNA: TGCGCCAGCAGCTTGGTGGCAGGGGGCGGAAATCGCGATGGCTACACCTTC; CDR3: CASSLVAGGGNRDGYTF
size: NA; J: TRBJ2-1; V: TRBV27; D: NA; DNA: TGTGCCAGCAGTTTAGGCGAAATCAATGAGCAGTTCTTC; CDR3: CASSLGEINEQFF
size: NA; J: TRBJ1-1; V: TRBV28; D: NA; DNA: TGTGCCAGCAGTTTATTGGGGGTAACTGAAGCTTTCTTT; CDR3: CASSLLGVTEAFF
size: NA; J: TRBJ2-7; V: TRBV5-1; D: TRBD1; DNA: TGCGCCAGCAGCTTGGCCAGAACAGGGGTTAGGGAAGGGCAGTACTTC; CDR3: CASSLARTGVREGQYF
size: NA; J: TRBJ2-7; V: TRBV9; D: TRBD2; DNA: TGTGCCAGCAGCGAGGAGGCGGGAGGGCCCGGGGAGCAGTACTTC; CDR3: CASSEEAGGPGEQYF
size: NA; J: TRBJ1-2; V: TRBV5-1; D: NA; DNA: TGCGCCAGCAGCTTGACGCCAGCCTCTAACTATGGCTACACCTTC; CDR3: CASSLTPASNYGYTF
size: NA; J: TRBJ1-4; V: TRBV14; D: NA; DNA: TGTGCCAGCAGCCTTGCATGGCCCCGAGGGGAAAAACTGTTTTTT; CDR3: CASSLAWPRGEKLFF
size: NA; J: TRBJ2-1; V: TRBV7-6; D: NA; DNA: TGTGCCAGCAGCCAAAAACACGGCTACAATGAGCAGTTCTTC; CDR3: CASSQKHGYNEQFF
size: NA; J: TRBJ2-7; V: TRBV28; D: NA; DNA: TGTGCCAGCAGTTTCCTTAGGCGCTGGGAGCAGTACTTC; CDR3: CASSFLRRWEQYF
size: NA; J: TRBJ2-5; V: TRBV4-1; D: NA; DNA: TGCGCCAGCAGCCAAGTAGGGTGGCCGGAGGAGACCCAGTACTTC; CDR3: CASSQVGWPEETQYF
size: few; J: TRBJ1-3; V: TRBV29-1; D: NA; DNA: TGCAGCGTTGAATGGGGGAACACCATATATTTT; CDR3: CSVEWGNTIYF
size: NA; J: TRBJ2-5; V: TRBV4-1; D: TRBD2; DNA: TGCGCCAGCAGACTAGCGGGAGGGCTGGAAGAGACCCAGTACTTC; CDR3: CASRLAGGLEETQYF
size: NA; J: TRBJ2-1; V: TRBV28; D: TRBD2; DNA: TGTGCCAGCAGCCTCGGGACTAGCGGGACGTACAATGAGCAGTTCTTC; CDR3: CASSLGTSGTYNEQFF
size: once; J: TRBJ1-1; V: TRBV2; D: NA; DNA: TGTGCCAGCAGTTACAGGGTGGGCACTGAAGCTTTCTTT; CDR3: CASSYRVGTEAFF
size: NA; J: TRBJ1-2; V: TRBV6-5; D: NA; DNA: TGTGCCAGCAGGGTACGGGACACCACTAACTATGGCTACACCTTC; CDR3: CASRVRDTTNYGYTF
size: NA; J: TRBJ2-1; V: TRBV27; D: NA; DNA: TGTGCCAGCAGTTTTGGTTCTTGGGGACAAAACTACAATGAGCAGTTCTTC; CDR3: CASSFGSWGQNYNEQFF
size: NA; J: TRBJ1-5; V: TRBV7-2; D: TRBD1; DNA: TGTGCCAGCAGCAATCAGGGGGGGGAAAGCAATCAGCCCCAGCATTTT; CDR3: CASSNQGGESNQPQHF
size: NA; J: TRBJ2-2; V: TRBV7-2; D: NA; DNA: TGTGCCAGCAGCTCTGGTTTTATAAGTCCGACGAACACCGGGGAGCTGTTTTTT; CDR3: CASSSGFISPTNTGELFF
size: NA; J: TRBJ2-1; V: TRBV29-1; D: TRBD2; DNA: TGCAGCGTTGACACTGGCGGGAGGTTCGATGAGCAGTTCTTC; CDR3: CSVDTGGRFDEQFF
size: NA; J: TRBJ2-1; V: TRBV28; D: TRBD2; DNA: TGTGCCAGCACCATATACCGGACTAGCGGGAGGGCGGGTGAGCAGTTCTTC; CDR3: CASTIYRTSGRAGEQFF
size: NA; J: TRBJ1-2; V: TRBV2; D: NA; DNA: TGTGCCAGCAGTGAGGCATACGGTCGGGGGGACTATGGCTACACCTTC; CDR3: CASSEAYGRGDYGYTF
size: NA; J: TRBJ1-1; V: TRBV4-3; D: NA; DNA: TGCGCCAGCGGATCGGGGGGGACTGAAGCTTTCTTT; CDR3: CASGSGGTEAFF
size: NA; J: TRBJ2-5; V: TRBV9; D: TRBD1; DNA: TGTGCCAGCAGTGGGGACAGGGGGTACCAAGAGACCCAGTACTTC; CDR3: CASSGDRGYQETQYF
size: NA; J: TRBJ1-2; V: TRBV7-6; D: TRBD1; DNA: TGTGCCAGCAGCGCGAGACAGGGTACGAGTGATGGCTACACCTTC; CDR3: CASSARQGTSDGYTF
size: NA; J: TRBJ2-7; V: TRBV11-2; D: TRBD1; DNA: TGTGCCAGCAGCTTAGATCGGACAGGAAGCCTCAGCTCCTACGAGCAGTACTTC; CDR3: CASSLDRTGSLSSYEQYF
size: NA; J: TRBJ2-5; V: TRBV27; D: NA; DNA: TGTGCCAGCAGTTTATCGTCAGCGGGTACGCCTCGGGAGACCCAGTACTTC; CDR3: CASSLSSAGTPRETQYF
size: NA; J: TRBJ2-7; V: TRBV9; D: NA; DNA: TGTGCCAGCAGCGTAGGGGCAGGGACTTGGGAGCAGTACTTC; CDR3: CASSVGAGTWEQYF
size: NA; J: TRBJ2-7; V: TRBV13; D: NA; DNA: TGTGCCAGCAGCTTAGGCAGGGGACCCTACGAGCAGTACTTC; CDR3: CASSLGRGPYEQYF